This T cell receptor beta chain appears in the sequencing data of a study of T cells in tuberculosis. Turning to the study itself: T cells were selected with CD1B tetramers loaded with glucose monomycolate. Whole-study findings and limits: GMM-specific TCRs were nearer to active tuberculosis alpha repertoires, suggesting expansion. Shorter CDR3-alpha in active tuberculosis partly drove smaller distances.

On average approximately 90,000 T cells per donor were immunosequenced. Generated by immunoSEQ multiplex PCR, the TCRdb table keeps only in-frame clones and is missing some. This table holds tens of thousands of clones, around 90% found once. Trimming shortened V by 1 base and J by 4 bases, and 9 bases separated the two germline ends. CDR1 SGHAT and CDR2 FQNNGV come from the germline V gene. This CDR3 contains 14 residues. With respect to this clone: Its cognate antigen is unknown.

The clonotype was recovered from a donor between 10 and 35 years old with latent tuberculosis or without tuberculosis infection. Some clones in this sample may be carry-over from other donors' samples. The specimen sequenced was PBMCs. The rearrangement uses TRBV11-2 and TRBJ2-3; D is unclear. The CDR3 region has the DNA TGTGCCAGCAGCTTAGCGGGTGGCGCAGATACGCAGTATTTT. Translation: CASSLAGGADTQYF.